This T cell receptor (beta chain) was retrieved from a study of human T cells and chemical hapten exposure. The sample's time point: patch test 1, 2 weeks after DPC sensitization. Treatment defined: therapeutic diphenylcyclopropenone sensitization with weekly scalp DPC. In this sample, this clonotype turned up a few times. Per the original methods: Sample TCR totals centred on a median of approximately 95,000, ranging 23,224 to 690,600. TCRdb itself ran the RACE reads through MiXCR, one entry per CDR3 protein. TCRdb, not the authors, supplied the V and J calls. There are around 160,000 distinct CDR3 sequences in the sample; about 14% occur only once, and about 1.8% lies in the top ten. Germline CDR1 MDHEN, CDR2 SYDVKM. The CDR3 runs 14 residues. The germline V and J ends were trimmed by 3 bases and 2 bases, with 10 bases remaining between them.

This sample comprised whole blood, obtained in connection with sensitization to the hapten diphenylcyclopropenone (DPC). The TCR comes from a woman aged 25 to 39 with alopecia areata. Some clones in this sample may be carry-over from other donors' samples. The chain employs TRBV28 and TRBJ1-1, with a tentative D call TRBD1 (6 bases). CDR3 loop: CASSFRGANTEAFF. For the CDR3, the DNA is TGTGCCAGCAGTTTCCGGGGGGCAAACACTGAAGCTTTCTTT.